This T cell receptor beta chain was sequenced in a study of T-cell reconstitution after alpha-beta-depleted transplantation in children. Germline-derived CDR1 and CDR2 are ENHRY and SYGVKD. The CDR3 is made up of 14 amino acids. J lost 7 bases, V lost 5 bases, and 6 bases had no gene match. Molecular barcoding with unique molecular identifiers was used for the TCRbeta library. TCRdb reprocessed the PCR reads with MiXCR, giving one entry per CDR3 protein. Found here are about 610,000 distinct CDR3 sequences, about 10% of them singletons; the top ten hold less than 4.5%. This clonotype was seen at least ten times.

The chain employs TRBV10-3 and TRBJ2-7; TRBD1 agrees at 12 bases. This TCR derives from a human donor who donated a stem cell graft to a child with acute myeloid leukemia. Sequences were derived from PBMCs from the stem cell graft donor, sampled from the stem cell graft. Written as DNA, the CDR3 is TGTGCCATCAGTCTGGGACAGGGGGCGGAGGAGCAGTACTTC. The encoded protein is CAISLGQGAEEQYF.